The present entry profiles one T cell receptor beta chain with its context. Its target is not known. The data stem from a study of PD-1 blockade in classical Hodgkin lymphoma. Study results and caveats: Relative to healthy donors, newly diagnosed patients reportedly had lower baseline TCR diversity, which was reported as lower still in relapsed/refractory patients.

There was relapse after autologous stem cell transplantation in every patient, and there was variation in brentuximab vedotin exposure. Looked up from germline, CDR1 is GTSNPN and CDR2 is SVGIG (reference sequence). Trimming cost V 3 bases and J 4 bases; bases outside gene matches: 5. The CDR3 totals 13 residues. Libraries were prepared by immunoSEQ multiplex PCR; TCRdb keeps only in-frame clonotypes and omits some of them. The table records roughly 60,000 clones, 88% of them present only once. This receptor was obtained from a human donor with classical Hodgkin lymphoma. The chain is built from TRBV30 and TRBJ2-7; 8 positions match TRBD2. Here the sequenced sample was peripheral blood mononuclear cells (PBMCs), taken before the second cycle of nivolumab. CDR3 sequence (DNA): TGTGCCTGGAGGATCGGCGGGGGGTACGAGCAGTACTTC. It specifies CAWRIGGGYEQYF.